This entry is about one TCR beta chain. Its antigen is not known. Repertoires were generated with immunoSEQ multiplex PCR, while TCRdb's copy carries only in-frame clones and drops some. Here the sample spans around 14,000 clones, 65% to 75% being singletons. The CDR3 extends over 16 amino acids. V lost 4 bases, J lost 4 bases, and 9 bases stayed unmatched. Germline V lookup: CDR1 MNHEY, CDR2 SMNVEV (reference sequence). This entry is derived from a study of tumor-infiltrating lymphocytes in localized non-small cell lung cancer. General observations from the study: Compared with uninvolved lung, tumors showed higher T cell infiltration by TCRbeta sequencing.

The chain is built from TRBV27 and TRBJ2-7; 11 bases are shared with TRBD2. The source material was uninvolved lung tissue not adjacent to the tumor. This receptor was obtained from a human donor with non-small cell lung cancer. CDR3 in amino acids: CASSYLSGRAGYEQYF. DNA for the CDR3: TGTGCCAGCAGTTACCTTAGCGGGAGGGCCGGGTACGAGCAGTACTTC.